This record looks at one TCR beta chain sequence and its context. Its antigen is currently unknown. The source of the sample is a study of vaccination effects on CD4 cells after COVID-19. The CDR3 spans 17 residues. With V trimmed by 0 bases and J by 5 bases, 3 bases remained unmatched. CDR1 KGHSH and CDR2 LQKENI come from the germline V gene. Findings and caveats of the study: Substantial clonal contraction characterized both infection- and vaccine-induced clones late after vaccination.

Sequencing used immunoSEQ multiplex PCR; TCRdb keeps in-frame clones, though not all of them. The data show tens of thousands of clones, around 74% seen once. Before sequencing took place, the ViraFEST assay used viral peptide pools to expand antigen-specific CD4+ T cells. After roughly ten days in culture, the CD4+ T cells were isolated. Participants were given two doses of BNT162b2 or mRNA-1273 vaccine. Peptides at roughly 10 ug/ml and IL-2 at about 9.3 IU/ml were added to 1.5 million to 2 million PBMC per well. This specimen was CD4+ T cells from PBMCs cultured with HCoV-OC43 spike peptides, taken after COVID-19 vaccination. Subset specified: HCoV-OC43 spike overlapping peptide pool stimulation. The chain employs TRBV18 and TRBJ2-2, with 13 bases matching TRBD2. The clonotype comes from a human donor who received a COVID-19 vaccine. Here the CDR3 DNA reads TGTGCCAGCTCACCACCGGGACTAGCGGGGTCGACCGGGGAGCTGTTTTTT. Translated, it gives CASSPPGLAGSTGELFF. Filled out from reference TRBV18 and TRBJ2-2, the complete variable domain reads NAGVMQNPRHLVRRRGQEARLRCSPMKGHSHVYWYRQLPEEGLKFMVYLQKENIIDESGMPKERFSAEFPKEGPSILRIQQVVRGDSAAYFCASSPPGLAGSTGELFFGEGSRLTVL.